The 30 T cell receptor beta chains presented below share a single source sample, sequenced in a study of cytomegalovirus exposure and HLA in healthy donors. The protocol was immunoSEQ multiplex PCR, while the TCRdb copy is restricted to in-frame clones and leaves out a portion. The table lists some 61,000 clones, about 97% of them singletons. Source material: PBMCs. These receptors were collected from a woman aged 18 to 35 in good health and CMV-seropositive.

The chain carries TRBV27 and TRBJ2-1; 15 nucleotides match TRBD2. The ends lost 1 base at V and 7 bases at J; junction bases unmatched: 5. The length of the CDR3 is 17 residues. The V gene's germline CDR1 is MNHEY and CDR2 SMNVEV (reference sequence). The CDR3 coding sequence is TGTGCCAGCAGTTTATATCGGACTAGCGGGAGGGAAAATGAGCAGTTCTTC. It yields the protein CASSLYRTSGRENEQFF.

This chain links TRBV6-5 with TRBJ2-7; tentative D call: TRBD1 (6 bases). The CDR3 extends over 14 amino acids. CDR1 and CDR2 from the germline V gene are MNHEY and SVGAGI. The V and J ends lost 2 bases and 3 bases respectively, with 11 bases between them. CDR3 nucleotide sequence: TGTGCCAGCAGTTACGACGGACAGCTCTACGAGCAGTACTTC. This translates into CASSYDGQLYEQYF.

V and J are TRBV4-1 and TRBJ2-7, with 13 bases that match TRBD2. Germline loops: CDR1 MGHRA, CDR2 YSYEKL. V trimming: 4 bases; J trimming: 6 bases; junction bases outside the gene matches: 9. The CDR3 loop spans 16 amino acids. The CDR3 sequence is CASSPRPGLAGPEQYF. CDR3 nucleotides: TGCGCCAGCAGCCCTCGCCCGGGACTAGCGGGACCCGAGCAGTACTTC.

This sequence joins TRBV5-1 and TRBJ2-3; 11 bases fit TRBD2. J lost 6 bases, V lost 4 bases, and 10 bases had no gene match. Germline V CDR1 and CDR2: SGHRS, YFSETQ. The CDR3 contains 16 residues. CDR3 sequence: CASSANRGTSGDTQYF. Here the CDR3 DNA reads TGCGCCAGCAGCGCTAATAGGGGGACTAGCGGTGATACGCAGTATTTT. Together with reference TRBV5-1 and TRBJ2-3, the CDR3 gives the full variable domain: KAGVTQTPRYLIKTRGQQVTLSCSPISGHRSVSWYQQTPGQGLQFLFEYFSETQRNKGNFPGRFSGRQFSNSRSEMNVSTLELGDSALYLCASSANRGTSGDTQYFGPGTRLTVL.

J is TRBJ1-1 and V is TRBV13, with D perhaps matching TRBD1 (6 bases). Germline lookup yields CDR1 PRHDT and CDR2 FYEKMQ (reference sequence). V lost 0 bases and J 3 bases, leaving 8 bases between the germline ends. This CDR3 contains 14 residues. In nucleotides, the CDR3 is TGTGCCAGCAGCTTAGGGCCAGGGGACACTGAAGCTTTCTTT. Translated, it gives CASSLGPGDTEAFF.

The CDR3 DNA follows: TGTGCCAGCAGTTTTAACCGGTACAATGAGCAGTTCTTC. Translating gives CASSFNRYNEQFF. This sequence joins TRBV2 and TRBJ2-1; D gene uncertain. The CDR3 covers 13 residues. V shed 5 bases and J shed 4 bases, with 9 bases lying between them. Germline CDR1 is SNHLY and CDR2 is FYNNEI. The variable domain in full, completed from reference TRBV2 and TRBJ2-1, reads EPEVTQTPSHQVTQMGQEVILRCVPISNHLYFYWYRQILGQKVEFLVSFYNNEISEKSEIFDDQFSVERPDGSNFTLKIRSTKLEDSAMYFCASSFNRYNEQFFGPGTRLTVL.

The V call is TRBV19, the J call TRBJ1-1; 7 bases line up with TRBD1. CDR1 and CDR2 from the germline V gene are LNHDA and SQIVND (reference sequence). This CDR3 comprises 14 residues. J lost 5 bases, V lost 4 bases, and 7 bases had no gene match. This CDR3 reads CASSKTGTMTEAFF. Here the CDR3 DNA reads TGTGCCAGTAGTAAGACAGGGACGATGACTGAAGCTTTCTTT.

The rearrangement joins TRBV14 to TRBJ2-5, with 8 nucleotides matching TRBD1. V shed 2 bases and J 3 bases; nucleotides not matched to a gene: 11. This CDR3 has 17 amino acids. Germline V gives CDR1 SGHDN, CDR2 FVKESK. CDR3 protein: CASSQTLGTGDEETQYF. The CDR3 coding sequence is TGTGCCAGCAGCCAAACCCTCGGGACAGGCGATGAAGAGACCCAGTACTTC.

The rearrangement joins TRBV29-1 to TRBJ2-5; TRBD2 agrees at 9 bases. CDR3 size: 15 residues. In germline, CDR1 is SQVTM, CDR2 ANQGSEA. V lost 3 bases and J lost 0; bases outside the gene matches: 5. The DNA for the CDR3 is TGCAGCGTTGACCCTAGCGGGGCGTACCAAGAGACCCAGTACTTC. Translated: CSVDPSGAYQETQYF.

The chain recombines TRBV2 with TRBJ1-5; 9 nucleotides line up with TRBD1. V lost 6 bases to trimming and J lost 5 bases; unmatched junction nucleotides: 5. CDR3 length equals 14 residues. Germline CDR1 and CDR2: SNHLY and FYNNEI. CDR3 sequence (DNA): TGTGCCAGCAGGAGGGGACAGGGCTATCAGCCCCAGCATTTT. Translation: CASRRGQGYQPQHF. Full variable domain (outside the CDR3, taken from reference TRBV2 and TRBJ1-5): EPEVTQTPSHQVTQMGQEVILRCVPISNHLYFYWYRQILGQKVEFLVSFYNNEISEKSEIFDDQFSVERPDGSNFTLKIRSTKLEDSAMYFCASRRGQGYQPQHFGDGTRLSIL.

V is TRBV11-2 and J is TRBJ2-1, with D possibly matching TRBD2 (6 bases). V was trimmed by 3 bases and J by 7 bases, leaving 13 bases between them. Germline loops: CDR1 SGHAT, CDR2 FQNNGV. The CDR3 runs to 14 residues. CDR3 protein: CASSFGSGTNEQFF. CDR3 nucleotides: TGTGCCAGCAGCTTTGGTTCCGGGACTAATGAGCAGTTCTTC. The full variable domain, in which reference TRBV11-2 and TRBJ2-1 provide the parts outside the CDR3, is EAGVAQSPRYKIIEKRQSVAFWCNPISGHATLYWYQQILGQGPKLLIQFQNNGVVDDSQLPKDRFSAERLKGVDSTLKIQPAKLEDSAVYLCASSFGSGTNEQFFGPGTRLTVL.

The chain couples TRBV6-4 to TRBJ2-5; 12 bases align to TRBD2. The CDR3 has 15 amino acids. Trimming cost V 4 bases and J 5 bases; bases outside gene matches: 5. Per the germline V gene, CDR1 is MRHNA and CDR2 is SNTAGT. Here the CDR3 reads CASSAGTSGLETQYF. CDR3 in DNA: TGTGCCAGCAGTGCTGGGACTAGCGGGTTGGAGACCCAGTACTTC.

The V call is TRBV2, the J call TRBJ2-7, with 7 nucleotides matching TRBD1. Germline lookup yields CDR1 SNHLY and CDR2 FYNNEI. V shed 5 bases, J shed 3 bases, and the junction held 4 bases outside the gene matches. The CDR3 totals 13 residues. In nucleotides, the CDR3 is TGTGCCAGCAGTTGGAACAGGGGCTACGAGCAGTACTTC. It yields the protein CASSWNRGYEQYF.

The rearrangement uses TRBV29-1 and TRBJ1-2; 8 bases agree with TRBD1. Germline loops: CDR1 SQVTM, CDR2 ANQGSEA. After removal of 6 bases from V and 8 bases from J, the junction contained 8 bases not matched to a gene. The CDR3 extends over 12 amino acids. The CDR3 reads CSVADRAEGYTF. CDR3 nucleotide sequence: TGCAGCGTAGCGGACAGGGCGGAAGGCTACACCTTC.

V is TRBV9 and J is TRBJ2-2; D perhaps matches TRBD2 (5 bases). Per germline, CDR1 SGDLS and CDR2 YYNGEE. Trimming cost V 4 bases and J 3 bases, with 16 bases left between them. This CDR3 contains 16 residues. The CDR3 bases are TGTGCCAGCAGCCCCATGGAGGTCCCATACACCGGGGAGCTGTTTTTT. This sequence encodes CASSPMEVPYTGELFF.

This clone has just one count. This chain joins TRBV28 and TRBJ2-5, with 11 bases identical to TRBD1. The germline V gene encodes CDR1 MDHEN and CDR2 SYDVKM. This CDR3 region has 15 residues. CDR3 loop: CAAGQDRGPGETQYF. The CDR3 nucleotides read TGTGCAGCCGGTCAGGACAGGGGGCCGGGAGAGACCCAGTACTTC.

CDR3 in DNA: TGTGCCAGCAGCTTAGTTGCGGGGTCTGCGAACACCGGGGAGCTGTTTTTT. Residues: CASSLVAGSANTGELFF. The V gene is TRBV7-6, the J gene TRBJ2-2, with a tentative D call TRBD2 (6 bases). The CDR3 loop spans 17 amino acids. V shed 1 base and J shed 0 bases, with 12 bases lying between them. Germline lookup yields CDR1 SGHVS and CDR2 FNYEAQ. Full variable domain (missing parts from reference TRBV7-6 and TRBJ2-2): GAGVSQSPRYKVTKRGQDVALRCDPISGHVSLYWYRQALGQGPEFLTYFNYEAQQDKSGLPNDRFSAERPEGSISTLTIQRTEQRDSAMYRCASSLVAGSANTGELFFGEGSRLTVL.

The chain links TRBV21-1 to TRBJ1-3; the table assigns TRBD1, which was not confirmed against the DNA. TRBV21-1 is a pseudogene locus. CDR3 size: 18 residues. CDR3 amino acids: CASSPYIPGLHSGNTIYF. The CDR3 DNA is TGTGCCAGCAGCCCCTACATCCCAGGCCTGCACTCTGGAAACACCATATATTTT.

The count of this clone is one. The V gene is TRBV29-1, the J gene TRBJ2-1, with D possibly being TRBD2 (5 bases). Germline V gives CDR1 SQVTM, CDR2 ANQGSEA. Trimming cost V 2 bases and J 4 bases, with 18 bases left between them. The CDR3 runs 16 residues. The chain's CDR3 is CSVEKDGVARYNEQFF. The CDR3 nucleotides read TGCAGCGTTGAAAAGGATGGGGTAGCGCGGTACAATGAGCAGTTCTTC.

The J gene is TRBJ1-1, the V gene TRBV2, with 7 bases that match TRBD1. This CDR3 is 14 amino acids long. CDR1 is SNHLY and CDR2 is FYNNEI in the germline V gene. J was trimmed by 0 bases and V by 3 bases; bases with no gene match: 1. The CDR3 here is CASSEGQMNTEAFF. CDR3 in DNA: TGTGCCAGCAGTGAGGGACAGATGAACACTGAAGCTTTCTTT.

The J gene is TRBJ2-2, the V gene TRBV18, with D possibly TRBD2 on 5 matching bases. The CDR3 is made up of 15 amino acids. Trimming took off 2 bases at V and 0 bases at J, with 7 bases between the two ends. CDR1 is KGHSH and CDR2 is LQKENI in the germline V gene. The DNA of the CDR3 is TGTGCCAGCTCACCAAGGACTTCGAACACCGGGGAGCTGTTTTTT. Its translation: CASSPRTSNTGELFF.

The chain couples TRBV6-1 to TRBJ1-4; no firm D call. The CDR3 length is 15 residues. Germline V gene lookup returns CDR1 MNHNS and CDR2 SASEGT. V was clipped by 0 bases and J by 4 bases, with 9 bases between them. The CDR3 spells CASSEARSHNEKLFF. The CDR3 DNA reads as TGTGCCAGCAGTGAAGCGCGGAGTCATAATGAAAAACTGTTTTTT.

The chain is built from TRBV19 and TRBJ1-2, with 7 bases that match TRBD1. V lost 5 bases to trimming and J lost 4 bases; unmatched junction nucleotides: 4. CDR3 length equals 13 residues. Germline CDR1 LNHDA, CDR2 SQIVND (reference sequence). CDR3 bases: TGTGCCAGTAGTGACAGGGCGGTCTATGGCTACACCTTC. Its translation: CASSDRAVYGYTF.

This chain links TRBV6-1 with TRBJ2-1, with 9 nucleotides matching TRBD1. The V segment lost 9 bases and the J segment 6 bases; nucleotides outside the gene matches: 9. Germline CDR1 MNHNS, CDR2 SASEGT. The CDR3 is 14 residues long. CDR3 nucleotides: TGTGCCAGTAAAGGGACAGGGAGGTCCAATGAGCAGTTCTTC. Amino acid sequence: CASKGTGRSNEQFF.

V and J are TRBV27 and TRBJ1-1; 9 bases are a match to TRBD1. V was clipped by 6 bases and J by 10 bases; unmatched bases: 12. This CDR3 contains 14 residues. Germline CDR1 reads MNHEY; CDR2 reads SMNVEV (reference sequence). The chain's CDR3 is CASSSGQGTLGAFF. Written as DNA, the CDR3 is TGTGCCAGCAGCTCAGGACAGGGGACCCTCGGAGCTTTCTTT.

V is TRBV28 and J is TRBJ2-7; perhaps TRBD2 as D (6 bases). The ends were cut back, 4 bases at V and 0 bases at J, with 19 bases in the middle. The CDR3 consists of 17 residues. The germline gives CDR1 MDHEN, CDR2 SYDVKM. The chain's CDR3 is CASSWTHRLEGSYEQYF. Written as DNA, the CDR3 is TGTGCCAGCAGTTGGACTCACAGGCTGGAGGGCTCCTACGAGCAGTACTTC.

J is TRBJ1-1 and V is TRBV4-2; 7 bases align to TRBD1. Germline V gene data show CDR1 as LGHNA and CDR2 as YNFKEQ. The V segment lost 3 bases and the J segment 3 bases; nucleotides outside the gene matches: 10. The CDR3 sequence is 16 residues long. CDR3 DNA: TGTGCCAGCAGCCAGGAGGGGGCCTGGATGGACACTGAAGCTTTCTTT. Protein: CASSQEGAWMDTEAFF.

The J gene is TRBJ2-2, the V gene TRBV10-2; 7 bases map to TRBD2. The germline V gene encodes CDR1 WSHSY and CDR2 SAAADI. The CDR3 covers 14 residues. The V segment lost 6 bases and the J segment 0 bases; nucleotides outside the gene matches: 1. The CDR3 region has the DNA TGCGCCAGCAGCCTAGCGGCGAACACCGGGGAGCTGTTTTTT. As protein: CASSLAANTGELFF.

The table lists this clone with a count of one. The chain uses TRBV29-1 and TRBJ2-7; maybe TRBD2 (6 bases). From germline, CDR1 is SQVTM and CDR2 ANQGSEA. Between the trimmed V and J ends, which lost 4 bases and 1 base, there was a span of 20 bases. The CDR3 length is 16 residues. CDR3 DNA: TGCAGCGTTGTAGCGGCAGGAACTACGACTTCCTACGAGCAGTACTTC. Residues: CSVVAAGTTTSYEQYF.

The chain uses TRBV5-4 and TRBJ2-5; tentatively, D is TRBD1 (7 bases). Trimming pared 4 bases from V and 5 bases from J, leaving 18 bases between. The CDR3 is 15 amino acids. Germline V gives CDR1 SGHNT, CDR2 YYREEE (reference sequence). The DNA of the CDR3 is TGTGCCAGCAGCACCTGGACAGGAGGGCGTGAGACCCAGTACTTC. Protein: CASSTWTGGRETQYF.